The rows below give T cell receptor beta chains drawn from one sample of a study of blood T cell repertoires in COVID-19. Assay used: immunoSEQ multiplex PCR; TCRdb lists only in-frame clones, some missing. This table has a few hundred thousand clones, 89% appearing once. Source material: peripheral blood. The origin of the receptors is a woman aged 25 to 39 with COVID-19, enrolled during active disease. Both conserved end residues are part of each CDR3. A D gene is named only where the DNA matches it firmly. Where a row states a size, it is once, few, many or the class of an expanded clone; other rows omit it.

CDR3nt | CDR3aa | j_gene | d_gene | v_gene | abundance
TGCGCCAGCAGCTTGGGTGGGCCGGCCAACACCATATATTTT | CASSLGGPANTIYF | TRBJ1-3 | - | TRBV5-1 | -
TGTGCCAGCAGCTTAGATTCAATGGACAATGGTTTAGTATATGGCTACACCTTC | CASSLDSMDNGLVYGYTF | TRBJ1-2 | - | TRBV7-8 | -
TGTGCCATCACTCCGGGACTAGCGGCTCTTTCCTCCTACAATGAGCAGTTCTTC | CAITPGLAALSSYNEQFF | TRBJ2-1 | TRBD2 | TRBV10-3 | -
TGTGCCAGCGGCACAGGGTCCGAAAAACTGTTTTTT | CASGTGSEKLFF | TRBJ1-4 | - | TRBV7-9 | -
TGCAGCGTTGAAGCCCAGTACACAGATACGCAGTATTTT | CSVEAQYTDTQYF | TRBJ2-3 | - | TRBV29-1 | -
TGTGCCAGCAGTTTAGGGGGGACTAGCACAGATACGCAGTATTTT | CASSLGGTSTDTQYF | TRBJ2-3 | - | TRBV27 | once
TGTGCCAGCAGCCGGGACAGGTTTACCTCCTACGAGCAGTACTTC | CASSRDRFTSYEQYF | TRBJ2-7 | TRBD1 | TRBV28 | -
TGTGCCAGCAGTTTGGGAAGGACAGGGACCCAAGAGACCCAGTACTTC | CASSLGRTGTQETQYF | TRBJ2-5 | TRBD1 | TRBV28 | few
TGTGCCAGCAGTTTACCGCACAGGGGCCGAACCTACGAGCAGTACTTC | CASSLPHRGRTYEQYF | TRBJ2-7 | TRBD1 | TRBV28 | -
TGCGCCAGCAGAACCGACAGGGGAGTTGGCTACACCTTC | CASRTDRGVGYTF | TRBJ1-2 | TRBD1 | TRBV5-1 | -
TGTGCCAGCAGCTTACAACAGGGGAACTATGGCTACACCTTC | CASSLQQGNYGYTF | TRBJ1-2 | TRBD1 | TRBV3-1/TRBV3-2 | -
TGTGCCAGCAGCTTTGGAACTAGCCCGCTCTACGAGCAGTACTTC | CASSFGTSPLYEQYF | TRBJ2-7 | - | TRBV5-8 | -
TGCAGTGCTAATGGGGCGATAAAATCCACCTTC | CSANGAIKSTF | TRBJ1-2 | - | TRBV20-1 | -
TGTGCCAGCAGTGATGGGGCAGGGGCAAATCAGCCCCAGCATTTT | CASSDGAGANQPQHF | TRBJ1-5 | - | TRBV25-1 | few
TGTGCCACCAGTGATCCGATTAGCGGGAGTGCCCCAGATACGCAGTATTTT | CATSDPISGSAPDTQYF | TRBJ2-3 | TRBD2 | TRBV24-1 | -
TGCAGCGTTGAAAATTATCTAAGTTTTGCGGGAGGGCCGGAGTTCTTC | CSVENYLSFAGGPEFF | TRBJ2-1 | TRBD2 | TRBV29-1 | few
TGTGCCAGCAGCCCGCAGGACAGGGGATCCTACAATGAGCAGTTCTTC | CASSPQDRGSYNEQFF | TRBJ2-1 | TRBD1 | TRBV3-1/TRBV3-2 | -
TGTGCCACCAGAGGGACTAGCGGGAACAATGAGCAGTTCTTC | CATRGTSGNNEQFF | TRBJ2-1 | TRBD2 | TRBV24-1 | -
TGTGCCACCAGTCCCGGGAGTTACGAGCAGTACTTC | CATSPGSYEQYF | TRBJ2-7 | - | TRBV24-1 | -
TGTGCCAGCAGCGTAGCGGGGGGCGCGAACACCGGGGAGCTGTTTTTT | CASSVAGGANTGELFF | TRBJ2-2 | - | TRBV9 | -
TGTGCCAGCAGCCAAGAGAGTAGGTGGGCCCCAACTTTCTTT | CASSQESRWAPTFF | TRBJ1-1 | - | TRBV3-1/TRBV3-2 | -
TGTGCCAGCAGCACGGACAGGGCAAACACTGAAGCTTTCTTT | CASSTDRANTEAFF | TRBJ1-1 | TRBD1 | TRBV9 | -
TGCAGCGTTGCGCGGGGGAATGAAAAACTGTTTTTT | CSVARGNEKLFF | TRBJ1-4 | - | TRBV29-1 | -
TGTGCCACCAGCAGAGACGGGACTAGCGGATACAATGAGCAGTTCTTC | CATSRDGTSGYNEQFF | TRBJ2-1 | TRBD2 | TRBV15 | -
TGTGCCATCAGTGAGACAGGGTATGAAAAACTGTTTTTT | CAISETGYEKLFF | TRBJ1-4 | - | TRBV10-3 | once
TGCGCCAGCAGCCAAATGGCTAGCGGTAGAGATACGCAGTATTTT | CASSQMASGRDTQYF | TRBJ2-3 | TRBD2 | TRBV4-3 | -
TGTGCCAGCACCCTGGGGGGAGACAACACCGGGGAGCTGTTTTTT | CASTLGGDNTGELFF | TRBJ2-2 | - | TRBV28 | -
TGTGCCACCAGTGATTGGGCCCCGGACAGGGTTAACAATGAGCAGTTCTTC | CATSDWAPDRVNNEQFF | TRBJ2-1 | TRBD1 | TRBV24-1 | -
TGTGCCAGCAGACGACAAATCGGGACTAGCGGGAGACAGTTCTTC | CASRRQIGTSGRQFF | TRBJ2-1 | TRBD2 | TRBV6-5 | once
TGTGCCAGCAGTACGGACAGGGCTGGGCTGTTTTTT | CASSTDRAGLFF | TRBJ1-4 | TRBD1 | TRBV2 | -
TGTGCCAGCAGCCCCACAGGGCAGACTGAAGCTTTCTTT | CASSPTGQTEAFF | TRBJ1-1 | - | TRBV3-1/TRBV3-2 | -
TGCAGTGCTCCAACAGGGTCTGGCTACACCTTC | CSAPTGSGYTF | TRBJ1-2 | - | TRBV20-1 | once
TGTGCCAGCAGCTCGGACAGTTCGAACACCGGGGAGCTGTTTTTT | CASSSDSSNTGELFF | TRBJ2-2 | - | TRBV2 | -
TGTGCCACCAGTGAATACGACAGCCCCTATGGCTACACCTTC | CATSEYDSPYGYTF | TRBJ1-2 | - | TRBV24-1 | -
TGTGCCAGCAGCATGACAGGGAAAGTCTACAATGAGCAGTTCTTC | CASSMTGKVYNEQFF | TRBJ2-1 | TRBD1 | TRBV28 | -
TGTGCCAGCAGTTCGACTCCGGATCTCAATGAGCAGTTCTTC | CASSSTPDLNEQFF | TRBJ2-1 | - | TRBV6-2/TRBV6-3 | once
TGCAGTGCTAGTAAAAGGGACAGATCGTCAGAGACCCAGTACTTC | CSASKRDRSSETQYF | TRBJ2-5 | TRBD1 | TRBV20-1 | -
TGCGCCAGCAGCCAAGTTGATGGGGGGACAGATACGCAGTATTTT | CASSQVDGGTDTQYF | TRBJ2-3 | - | TRBV4-3 | -
TGCGCCAGCAGCTTGGAGCCAGCGGGAGGCCCCCCCTACAATGAGCAGTTCTTC | CASSLEPAGGPPYNEQFF | TRBJ2-1 | TRBD2 | TRBV5-1 | once
TGCGCCAGCAGCTTGGGACAGGGGGCCCAAGATACGCAGTATTTT | CASSLGQGAQDTQYF | TRBJ2-3 | TRBD1 | TRBV5-1 | -
TGTGCCACCAGCACTCGGGACAGTTATGGCTACACCTTC | CATSTRDSYGYTF | TRBJ1-2 | TRBD1 | TRBV15 | -
TGTGCCAGCAGCGGACAGGGAGTGAATGAAAAACTGTTTTTT | CASSGQGVNEKLFF | TRBJ1-4 | TRBD1 | TRBV28 | -
TGTGCCAGCAGTCCCACCCAAACGTTCTACCGGGACATGCTAGCCAAAAACATTCAGTACTTC | CASSPTQTFYRDMLAKNIQYF | TRBJ2-4 | - | TRBV27 | -
TGTGCCACCAGCAGAGGTCTAGACTTCTACGAGCAGTACTTC | CATSRGLDFYEQYF | TRBJ2-7 | - | TRBV15 | -
TGTGCCAGCAGTTATGCGGTTTCTGGCTACGAGCAGTACTTC | CASSYAVSGYEQYF | TRBJ2-7 | - | TRBV6-7 | -
TGTGCCAGCAGCCAACCTCCAGCGGGGGGGCAGTTCTTC | CASSQPPAGGQFF | TRBJ2-1 | TRBD2 | TRBV9 | -
TGTGCCAGCAGTGACCAGGGGCAAGAGACCCAGTACTTC | CASSDQGQETQYF | TRBJ2-5 | - | TRBV6-4 | -
TGTGCCACCCGGGAGGCCGGGGAGCTGTTTTTT | CATREAGELFF | TRBJ2-2 | TRBD2 | TRBV27 | -
TGTGCCAGCAGCCAAGCTCCAGGGGCTGGAGATGAGCAGTTCTTC | CASSQAPGAGDEQFF | TRBJ2-1 | - | TRBV28 | once
TGTGCCAGCAGTGACCTTTCAGGGGGCGCAACCTACACCTTC | CASSDLSGGATYTF | TRBJ1-2 | TRBD1 | TRBV6-1 | few
TGTGCCAGCAGCACAACAGGGAGACGGGGCACAGATACGCAGTATTTT | CASSTTGRRGTDTQYF | TRBJ2-3 | - | TRBV7-9 | once
TGTGCCAGCAGTCCCCAGGGTGGCTATGGCTACACCTTC | CASSPQGGYGYTF | TRBJ1-2 | - | TRBV6-6 | -
TGTGCCAGCAGCCAAGGGATGTCGGGATTTGGTTCACCCCTCCACTTT | CASSQGMSGFGSPLHF | TRBJ1-6 | - | TRBV14 | -
TGTGCCTGGACAGGGATGAACACTGAAGCTTTCTTT | CAWTGMNTEAFF | TRBJ1-1 | - | TRBV30 | -
TGTGCCAGCAGTGATTACAGCGGGGGGAGCTCCTACGAGCAGTACTTC | CASSDYSGGSSYEQYF | TRBJ2-7 | TRBD2 | TRBV2 | -
TGTGCCAGCAGCTTCCAAAATCAGCCCCAGCATTTT | CASSFQNQPQHF | TRBJ1-5 | - | TRBV7-9 | few
TGTGCCAGAACTCGGACAGGGGGCACTGAAGCTTTCTTT | CARTRTGGTEAFF | TRBJ1-1 | - | TRBV21-1 | -